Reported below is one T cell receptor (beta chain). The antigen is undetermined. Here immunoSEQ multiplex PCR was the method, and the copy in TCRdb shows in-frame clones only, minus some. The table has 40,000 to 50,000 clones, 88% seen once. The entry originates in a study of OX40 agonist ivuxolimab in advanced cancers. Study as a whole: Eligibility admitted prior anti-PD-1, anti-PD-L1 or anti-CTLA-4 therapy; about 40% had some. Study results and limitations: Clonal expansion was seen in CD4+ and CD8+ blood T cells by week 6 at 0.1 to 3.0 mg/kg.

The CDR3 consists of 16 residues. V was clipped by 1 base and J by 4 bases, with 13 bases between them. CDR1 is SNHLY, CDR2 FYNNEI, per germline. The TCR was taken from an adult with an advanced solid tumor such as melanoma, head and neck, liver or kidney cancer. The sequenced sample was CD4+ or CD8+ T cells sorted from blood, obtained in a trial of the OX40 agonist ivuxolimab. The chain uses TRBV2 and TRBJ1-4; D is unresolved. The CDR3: CASSEGTLRGNEKLFF. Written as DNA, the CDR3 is TGTGCCAGCAGTGAAGGGACGTTACGGGGTAATGAAAAACTGTTTTTT.